This TCR beta chain was sequenced in a study of regulatory T cells in long-lasting Graves disease. Study-level results: Researchers examined only peripheral blood and not thyroid tissue. TRBV28, TRBJ1-2 and TRBJ2-5 were segments that persistent disease favored.

Comments on this clonotype: What it binds is not known.

The CDR3 has 15 amino acids. Trimming took 0 bases from V and 5 from J; bases not matched to a gene: 7. Germline loops: CDR1 SGHAT, CDR2 FQNNGV. The time point denotes: newly diagnosed GD, antithyroid drugs for less than 3 months. The TCR library was made from RNA that had been extracted from PBMCs in TRIzol. TCR beta libraries were built with iRepertoire HTBI primers and Arm-PCR of CDR3 regions. MiXCR was run by TCRdb on the multiplex PCR reads, yielding one entry per CDR3 protein. The table records 400,000 to 550,000 distinct CDR3 sequences, 16% of them present only once. The data also belong to a second study, concerning T cells in Graves' hyperthyroidism and ophthalmopathy. That source reports: Blood samples included most of the expanded thyroid clonotypes exceeding 0.001. Ophthalmopathy was predicted by the model a median of approximately 6 months ahead of onset.

The input for sequencing was peripheral blood mononuclear cells (PBMCs), taken at new diagnosis, from a patient treated with antithyroid drugs. The receptor comes from a woman between 25 and 40 years old with Graves disease. The chain couples TRBV11-2 to TRBJ2-7, with 7 bases lining up with TRBD2. Here the CDR3 DNA reads TGTGCCAGCAGCTTAGATCGGACTAGATACCACGAGCAGTACTTC. Translated: CASSLDRTRYHEQYF.